The clone carrying this TCR beta chain was counted a few times. Its matching antigen is unknown. As every portion of the isolated RNA was reverse transcribed, the sequencing read expressed TCRB transcripts. Sequencing was performed with immunoSEQ multiplex PCR; in TCRdb, only in-frame clones are kept and a portion is missing. The profile shows about 710,000 clones, over 11% of them singletons. The data are from a study of beta chain features in type 1 diabetes. Germline V CDR1 and CDR2: SNHLY, FYNNEI. CDR3 length: 15 residues. Trimming removed 4 bases from V and 0 bases from J; junction bases left unmatched: 2. Whole-study results and caveats: Patients with Type 1 diabetes showed moderately but significantly shorter TCRB CDR3s in all four CD4+ subsets.

The sequenced material came from naive CD4+ T cells from blood. The chain uses TRBV2 and TRBJ2-1; 8 bases line up with TRBD1. This sequence originates from a man aged 18 to 35 with type 1 diabetes. CDR3 region: CASSGQGTSYNEQFF. The DNA for the CDR3 is TGTGCCAGCAGTGGACAGGGGACCTCCTACAATGAGCAGTTCTTC.